The 24 T cell receptor beta chains below come from one sample, sequenced in a study of T cells after yellow fever vaccination (dated by TCRdb to about 2019). Reading the label with the study, this specimen's treatment or condition is: live attenuated yellow fever vaccine strain. The library came from 5' RACE. The instrument was an Illumina HiSeq 2500. TCRdb reworked the public reads: Q25 trimming with fastp, MiXCR clone assembly, productive beta chains retained. CDR3 protein sequences are deduplicated, and each keeps its most common genes and DNA. In this sample the table shows 300,000 or so distinct CDR3 sequences, 13% of which occur a single time. Approximately 0.49% of the sample goes to the ten largest clones. The sequenced sample was CD4+ T cells sorted from PBMCs, obtained 45 days after the yellow fever booster vaccination. The origin of the receptors is a man in his thirties or forties who received the YFV17D yellow fever vaccine.

This clonotype was detected a few times. The V and J genes are TRBV7-9 and TRBJ2-3; 11 positions match TRBD2. Germline V gene lookup returns CDR1 SEHNR and CDR2 FQNEAQ (reference sequence). After removal of 2 bases from V and 3 bases from J, the junction contained 7 bases not matched to a gene. CDR3 length: 17 amino acids. CDR3 nucleotides: TGTGCCAGCAGCTTACCGGGACTAGCGGATAATACAGATACGCAGTATTTT. Translation: CASSLPGLADNTDTQYF.

The chain has TRBV12-3 or TRBV12-4 and TRBJ1-4; D gene uncertain. V was clipped by 6 bases and J by 8 bases, with 19 bases between them. This CDR3 is 15 amino acids long. CDR3 DNA sequence: TGTGCCAGCAGCCCTCAAGCCGTGACGAGGGAAAAACTGTTTTTT. Amino acid sequence: CASSPQAVTREKLFF.

This rearrangement joins TRBV25-1 to TRBJ2-7; TRBD1 aligns across 8 bases. Trimming removed 7 bases from V and 5 bases from J; junction bases left unmatched: 1. Germline assignment: CDR1 MGHDK and CDR2 SYGVNS. This CDR3 spans 11 amino acids. The CDR3 loop is CASKTGDEQYF. The CDR3 nucleotides are TGTGCCAGCAAGACAGGGGACGAGCAGTACTTC.

Details on this clonotype: A much larger clone lies one base from this, so it may be a read error. In DNA, the CDR3 is TGTGCCATCAGGACCTCGACTAGCGGGAGATCGGACGAGCAGTACTTC. This translates into CAIRTSTSGRSDEQYF. This chain connects TRBV10-3 to TRBJ2-7; 12 nucleotides match TRBD2. The germline gives CDR1 ENHRY, CDR2 SYGVKD. V was clipped by 6 bases and J by 5 bases; unmatched bases: 11. The CDR3 sequence is 16 residues long.

This clonotype was seen more than once but under ten times. The chain recombines TRBV7-8 with TRBJ2-5; 14 nucleotides match TRBD2. V gave up 5 bases and J gave up 7 bases; unmatched junction bases: 6. From germline, CDR1 is SGHVS and CDR2 FQNEAQ. The CDR3 runs 15 residues. The CDR3 region is CASSNGLAGGGTQYF. In DNA, the CDR3 is TGTGCCAGCAGCAACGGACTAGCGGGAGGTGGGACCCAGTACTTC.

This rearrangement joins TRBV5-1 to TRBJ2-5; D is perhaps TRBD1 or TRBD2 (5 bases each). Germline lookup yields CDR1 SGHRS and CDR2 YFSETQ. V dropped 3 bases and J dropped 5 bases, with 17 bases sitting between them. This CDR3 comprises 15 residues. DNA for the CDR3: TGCGCCAGCAGCTCTTCCGGACATTGGAGGGAGACCCAGTACTTC. Encoded protein: CASSSSGHWRETQYF.

V usage is TRBV5-4 and J usage is TRBJ2-5, with D possibly being TRBD1 or TRBD2 (6 bases each). Trimming took 3 bases from V and 5 from J, leaving 14 bases between them. Germline V gene data show CDR1 as SGHNT and CDR2 as YYREEE (reference sequence). The CDR3 contains 14 residues. The CDR3 sequence is CASSSPGAVETQYF. The CDR3 DNA sequence: TGTGCCAGCAGCTCACCGGGGGCAGTGGAGACCCAGTACTTC.

This chain joins TRBV7-9 and TRBJ2-3, with no clear D. Germline assignment: CDR1 SEHNR and CDR2 FQNEAQ (reference sequence). V shed 5 bases and J shed 4 bases, with 10 bases lying between them. This CDR3 contains 13 residues. CDR3 coding DNA: TGTGCCAGCAGCCCCTCCGGACCAGATACGCAGTATTTT. Its translation is CASSPSGPDTQYF.

CDR3 loop: CASSLGTVGEQYF. The CDR3 DNA reads as TGTGCCAGCAGCTTAGGGACTGTCGGCGAGCAGTACTTC. The chain joins TRBV11-2 to TRBJ2-7; tentative D call: TRBD2 (5 bases). The CDR3 loop spans 13 amino acids. V lost 1 base, J lost 6 bases, and 10 bases lay in between. CDR1 is SGHAT, CDR2 FQNNGV, per germline.

This chain uses TRBV20-1 with TRBJ2-7, with D possibly called TRBD1 or TRBD2 (5 bases each). Germline loops: CDR1 DFQATT, CDR2 SNEGSKA (reference sequence). Trimming took off 0 bases at V and 5 bases at J, with 8 bases between the two ends. The CDR3 extends over 12 amino acids. In DNA form, the CDR3 reads TGCAGTGCTAGAGATCGGGGCGACGAGCAGTACTTC. This translates into CSARDRGDEQYF.

The table lists this clonotype with a few counts. The chain has TRBV6-2 or TRBV6-3 and TRBJ2-5; 9 positions match TRBD2. Looked up from germline, CDR1 is MNHEY and CDR2 is SVGEGT. J gave up 3 bases and V 7 bases, and 3 bases lay outside the gene matches. The CDR3 spans 13 residues. This chain's CDR3 is CASTGLAKETQYF. For the CDR3, the DNA is TGTGCCAGCACCGGACTAGCGAAAGAGACCCAGTACTTC.

In its sample, this clonotype was seen a few times. The CDR3 DNA follows: TGTGCCATCAGTGAGTCGCGCAGGGAGGGGGAGCAGTACTTC. This encodes CAISESRREGEQYF. This sequence joins TRBV10-3 and TRBJ2-7; 7 nucleotides match TRBD2. CDR1 and CDR2 (germline): ENHRY, SYGVKD. J gave up 7 bases and V 0 bases, and 6 bases lay outside the gene matches. The CDR3 contains 14 residues.

This clonotype was counted between two and nine times. The V call is TRBV2, the J call TRBJ2-6; the D is unclear. This CDR3 is 15 amino acids long. The germline V and J ends were trimmed by 4 bases and 0 bases, with 7 bases remaining between them. CDR1 SNHLY and CDR2 FYNNEI come from the germline V gene. CDR3 DNA sequence: TGTGCCAGCAGTGGGATGCTCTCTGGGGCCAACGTCCTGACTTTC. It translates to CASSGMLSGANVLTF. The full variable domain, in which reference TRBV2 and TRBJ2-6 provide the parts outside the CDR3, is EPEVTQTPSHQVTQMGQEVILRCVPISNHLYFYWYRQILGQKVEFLVSFYNNEISEKSEIFDDQFSVERPDGSNFTLKIRSTKLEDSAMYFCASSGMLSGANVLTFGAGSRLTVL.

This clonotype has ten or more counts. V is TRBV2 and J is TRBJ2-7; TRBD1 matches 7 bases. CDR1 is SNHLY and CDR2 is FYNNEI in the germline V gene. The CDR3 covers 14 residues. Trimming removed 1 base from V and 2 bases from J; junction bases left unmatched: 2. The CDR3 DNA reads TGTGCCAGCAGTGAAGGGACAGGAACCTACGAGCAGTACTTC. Residues: CASSEGTGTYEQYF.

This clonotype has a handful of counts. V and J are TRBV7-2 and TRBJ2-2; possible D gene TRBD1, 5 bases. The germline gives CDR1 SGHTA, CDR2 FQGNSA. V dropped 1 base and J dropped 5 bases, with 14 bases sitting between them. The CDR3 runs 16 residues. In DNA, the CDR3 is TGTGCCAGCAGCTTAGTGCCAGACAGACTGACCGGGGAGCTGTTTTTT. Residues: CASSLVPDRLTGELFF.

This chain uses TRBV12-1 with TRBJ1-1. TRBV12-1 is a listed pseudogene. This CDR3 comprises 14 residues. This chain's CDR3 is CASGLGHVCSEAFF. The CDR3 nucleotides read TGTGCCAGCGGCCTTGGGCACGTCTGCTCTGAAGCTTTCTTT.

This clonotype was recorded a few times. The V gene is TRBV20-1, the J gene TRBJ1-1; the D is unclear. The length of the CDR3 is 11 residues. Trimming removed 6 bases from V and 0 bases from J, with 5 bases in between. Germline CDR1 reads DFQATT; CDR2 reads SNEGSKA (reference sequence). The CDR3 DNA reads TGCAGTGCCCCAGTGAACACTGAAGCTTTCTTT. Encoded protein: CSAPVNTEAFF.

This chain joins TRBV6-2 or TRBV6-3 and TRBJ2-2, with D possibly being TRBD2 (5 bases). The CDR3 contains 15 residues. V was shortened by 3 bases and J by 1 base, with 9 bases between the two germline ends. Germline V gene lookup returns CDR1 MNHEY and CDR2 SVGEGT. The CDR3: CASSYRSGNTGELFF. In nucleotides, the CDR3 is TGTGCCAGCAGTTATAGGAGCGGGAACACCGGGGAGCTGTTTTTT.

The chain joins TRBV24-1 to TRBJ2-1; D might be TRBD1 (5 bases). Germline V lookup: CDR1 KGHDR, CDR2 SFDVKD. Trimming pared 4 bases from V and 7 bases from J, leaving 13 bases between. The CDR3 has 14 residues. The CDR3 sequence: CATSDARGWNEQFF. The CDR3 DNA sequence: TGTGCCACCAGTGACGCTAGGGGTTGGAATGAGCAGTTCTTC.

A few counts support this clonotype. V and J are TRBV29-1 and TRBJ2-5; perhaps D is TRBD1 or TRBD2 (5 bases each). Trimming took 6 bases from V and 7 from J, leaving 15 bases between them. Germline V gene data show CDR1 as SQVTM and CDR2 as ANQGSEA. This CDR3 comprises 12 residues. As DNA, the CDR3 is TGCAGCGTGGGGACGGCAGAAGGGACCCAGTACTTC. This gives the protein CSVGTAEGTQYF.

This clonotype was detected many times. This chain joins TRBV7-6 and TRBJ2-7; D gene uncertain. CDR1 and CDR2 (germline): SGHVS, FNYEAQ. Trimming left V 1 base short and J 1 base short, with 5 bases between. The CDR3 runs to 13 residues. CDR3 coding DNA: TGTGCCAGCAGCTTAGGTCCGTCCTACGAGCAGTACTTC. It is translated as CASSLGPSYEQYF.

This chain uses TRBV18 with TRBJ2-5; unclear D gene. The CDR3 runs 15 residues. V was shortened by 0 bases and J by 2 bases, with 10 bases between the two germline ends. The germline gives CDR1 KGHSH, CDR2 LQKENI. CDR3 sequence (DNA): TGTGCCAGCTCACCACCAGCCAGGATACAAGAGACCCAGTACTTC. It translates to CASSPPARIQETQYF.

The chain has TRBV7-2 and TRBJ2-7; 10 bases fit TRBD1. Germline lookup yields CDR1 SGHTA and CDR2 FQGNSA. V shed 5 bases and J 3 bases; nucleotides not matched to a gene: 4. The CDR3 is 14 amino acids. The DNA for the CDR3 is TGTGCCAGCAGCCCTTGGACAGGGGGCTACGAGCAGTACTTC. Protein product: CASSPWTGGYEQYF.

The V gene is TRBV3-1, the J gene TRBJ2-3; 7 bases are a match to TRBD1. CDR3 size: 16 residues. Germline trimming cut 5 bases from V and 0 bases from J; bases unmatched to any gene: 8. Germline V CDR1 and CDR2: LGHDT, YNNKEL (reference sequence). The CDR3 sequence: CASSFRQGVSTDTQYF. In DNA form, the CDR3 reads TGTGCCAGCAGCTTCCGACAGGGAGTCAGCACAGATACGCAGTATTTT.